The sequence of this TCR beta chain was determined in a study of OX40 agonist ivuxolimab in advanced cancers. Broader study findings: In the expanded peripheral T cells, antigen specificity was never determined.

Repertoires were generated with immunoSEQ multiplex PCR, while TCRdb's copy carries only in-frame clones and drops some. The sample includes around 110,000 clones, around 90% of them seen just once. This clone is a singleton in its sample. The antigen is undetermined. The V end was cut by 2 bases, the J end by 10 bases, with 13 bases between. In germline, CDR1 is SGHRS, CDR2 YFSETQ. CDR3 size: 13 residues. This TCR came from an adult with an advanced solid tumor such as melanoma, head and neck, liver or kidney cancer. The sample in question was CD4+ or CD8+ T cells sorted from blood, obtained in a trial of the OX40 agonist ivuxolimab. The chain is built from TRBV5-1 and TRBJ2-1; perhaps TRBD1 as D (6 bases). Here the CDR3 DNA reads TGCGCCAGCAGCTTACAGGGTATGAACGAGCAGTTCTTC. Its protein product is CASSLQGMNEQFF.